These T cell receptor beta chains were read from a single sample in a study of T-cell reconstitution after alpha-beta-depleted transplantation in children. TCRdb re-derived calls from the PCR reads in MiXCR, one entry per CDR3 protein. Counted here are approximately 93,000 distinct CDR3 sequences, 6.5% to 8.5% occurring once; the ten biggest clones make up roughly 6.9%. This material consisted of PBMCs from the stem cell graft donor, taken from the stem cell graft. These receptors all stem from a human donor who donated a stem cell graft to a child with congenital amegakaryocytic thrombocytopenia. Each CDR3 is given with its conserved first and last residue. The D gene is left open where the match is weak. Clone size is given for some rows only: seen once, a few or many times, or a class if the clone is expanded.

v_gene: TRBV6-2/TRBV6-3
j_gene: TRBJ2-3
d_gene: TRBD1
abundance: many
CDR3nt: TGTGCCAGCAGTGGGACAGGGGGCTTCGATACGCAGTATTTT
CDR3aa: CASSGTGGFDTQYF

v_gene: TRBV7-2
j_gene: TRBJ2-1
d_gene: .
abundance: many
CDR3nt: TGTGCCAGCAGCTTATTAGGTAGCTCCTCCTACAATGAGCAGTTCTTC
CDR3aa: CASSLLGSSSYNEQFF

v_gene: TRBV6-2/TRBV6-3
j_gene: TRBJ2-3
d_gene: TRBD2
abundance: many
CDR3nt: TGTGCCAGCAGTCCCCTAGCGGGGGAAACGCAGTATTTT
CDR3aa: CASSPLAGETQYF

v_gene: TRBV20-1
j_gene: TRBJ1-1
d_gene: .
abundance: .
CDR3nt: TGCAGTGCACCCCGACAACCTCAATGGGACACTGAAGCTTTCTTT
CDR3aa: CSAPRQPQWDTEAFF

v_gene: TRBV9
j_gene: TRBJ2-3
d_gene: .
abundance: many
CDR3nt: TGTGCCAGCAGCGCTTCAGGGCTCACAGATACGCAGTATTTT
CDR3aa: CASSASGLTDTQYF

v_gene: TRBV5-5
j_gene: TRBJ2-1
d_gene: TRBD2
abundance: many
CDR3nt: TGTGCCAGCAGCTCTCGGACTAGCACTTATTACAATGAGCAGTTCTTC
CDR3aa: CASSSRTSTYYNEQFF

v_gene: TRBV12-3/TRBV12-4
j_gene: TRBJ2-7
d_gene: .
abundance: many
CDR3nt: TGTGCCAGCAGGTCCTCTAGCGTCGAGCAGTACTTC
CDR3aa: CASRSSSVEQYF

v_gene: TRBV5-1
j_gene: TRBJ2-2
d_gene: .
abundance: many
CDR3nt: TGCGCCAGCAGCTTGATACCAATTGGCGACACCGGGGAGCTGTTTTTT
CDR3aa: CASSLIPIGDTGELFF

v_gene: TRBV7-8
j_gene: TRBJ2-1
d_gene: TRBD2
abundance: large
CDR3nt: TGTGCCAGCAGTCCGACTAGCGGGGGTCATCTTAATGAGCAGTTCTTC
CDR3aa: CASSPTSGGHLNEQFF

v_gene: TRBV28
j_gene: TRBJ2-7
d_gene: .
abundance: many
CDR3nt: TGTGCCAGCAGTTCCTATACCTCCTACGAGCAGTACTTC
CDR3aa: CASSSYTSYEQYF

v_gene: TRBV2
j_gene: TRBJ2-7
d_gene: TRBD2
abundance: .
CDR3nt: TGTGCCACCAAATGGCTAGCGGGAGACGACGAGCAGTACTTC
CDR3aa: CATKWLAGDDEQYF

v_gene: TRBV7-8
j_gene: TRBJ1-1
d_gene: .
abundance: many
CDR3nt: TGTGCCAGCAGCCCCTGGGGGGAACTGAACACTGAAGCTTTCTTT
CDR3aa: CASSPWGELNTEAFF

v_gene: TRBV6-5
j_gene: TRBJ2-7
d_gene: .
abundance: many
CDR3nt: TGTGCCAGCAGTCCCGACAGAGACGAGCAGTACTTC
CDR3aa: CASSPDRDEQYF

v_gene: TRBV20-1
j_gene: TRBJ2-3
d_gene: .
abundance: many
CDR3nt: TGCAGTGCTCCCCGTGGGGGACAAAGCACAGATACGCAGTATTTT
CDR3aa: CSAPRGGQSTDTQYF

v_gene: TRBV7-2
j_gene: TRBJ2-5
d_gene: .
abundance: many
CDR3nt: TGTGCCAGCAGCTTACCCCGGCCAGAGACCCAGTACTTC
CDR3aa: CASSLPRPETQYF